A single sample is the source of the 17 T cell receptor beta chains below, sequenced in a study of CD8+ T cells in alopecia areata. Regarding treatment: oral pan-JAK inhibitor, 5-10 mg twice daily. Isolated RNA was reverse transcribed into cDNA used as the sequencing template. Profiling relied on immunoSEQ multiplex PCR, and the TCRdb table lists in-frame clones only, not all of them. The data hold 100,000 to 140,000 clones, with roughly 84% observed a single time. The input for sequencing was CD8+ T cells sorted from blood, taken at week 24, from a patient treated with tofacitinib. The receptors were sampled from a human donor with alopecia areata.

The rearrangement uses TRBV2 and TRBJ2-1, with a weak D call TRBD1 (6 bases). The V end lost 4 bases, the J end lost 4 bases, and 11 bases lay between the germline ends. The CDR3 is 14 residues long. Per germline, CDR1 SNHLY and CDR2 FYNNEI. The CDR3 spells CASSVGTPYNEQFF. CDR3 bases: TGTGCCAGCAGTGTTGGGACACCTTACAATGAGCAGTTCTTC.

The gene calls are TRBV25-1 and TRBJ2-3; D gene uncertain. Deletions cut 0 bases from V and 4 bases from J, with 17 bases between. This CDR3 has 17 residues. Germline V gene lookup returns CDR1 MGHDK and CDR2 SYGVNS. CDR3 DNA sequence: TGTGCCAGCAGTGAATATCCATGGGCCCAGGCCCCAGATACGCAGTATTTT. Protein sequence: CASSEYPWAQAPDTQYF. Full variable domain (remainder filled in from reference TRBV25-1 and TRBJ2-3): EADIYQTPRYLVIGTGKKITLECSQTMGHDKMYWYQQDPGMELHLIHYSYGVNSTEKGDLSSESTVSRIRTEHFPLTLESARPSHTSQYLCASSEYPWAQAPDTQYFGPGTRLTVL.

This clone showed up just a few times. The chain recombines TRBV5-4 with TRBJ2-1, with a weak D call TRBD2 (5 bases). CDR1 is SGHNT and CDR2 is YYREEE in the germline V gene (reference sequence). The CDR3 spans 13 residues. V was trimmed by 0 bases and J by 7 bases, leaving 8 bases between them. Here the CDR3 reads CASSLGWRNEQFF. The CDR3 DNA sequence: TGTGCCAGCAGCTTGGGCTGGAGGAATGAGCAGTTCTTC.

V is TRBV7-9 and J is TRBJ2-7; 8 bases fit TRBD1. Unmatched junction bases numbered 9, after V lost 5 bases and J lost 3 bases. Germline loops: CDR1 SEHNR, CDR2 FQNEAQ (reference sequence). The CDR3 totals 15 residues. Written as DNA, the CDR3 is TGTGCCAGCAGCCTCGAAAGGACAGGGTTCTACGAGCAGTACTTC. It is translated as CASSLERTGFYEQYF. Drawing the rest from reference TRBV7-9 and TRBJ2-7, the complete variable domain is DTGVSQNPRHKITKRGQNVTFRCDPISEHNRLYWYRQTLGQGPEFLTYFQNEAQLEKSRLLSDRFSAERPKGSFSTLEIQRTEQGDSAMYLCASSLERTGFYEQYFGPGTRLTVT.

This clone turned up a few times. The CDR3 DNA sequence: TGTGCCAGCAGCTTCCCCGGGACTAGGGGGCTTGGAGATACGCAGTATTTT. This gives the protein CASSFPGTRGLGDTQYF. The chain has TRBV7-9 and TRBJ2-3, with a weak D call TRBD2 (8 bases). Trimming took 3 bases from V and 5 from J, leaving 21 bases between them. Germline CDR1 reads SEHNR; CDR2 reads FQNEAQ (reference sequence). The CDR3 spans 17 residues.

This clone has a handful of counts. The DNA of the CDR3 is TGCAGCGTGCGACAGAACACCGGGGAGCTGTTTTTT. Its translation is CSVRQNTGELFF. V usage is TRBV29-1 and J usage is TRBJ2-2, with D unclear. Germline V CDR1 and CDR2: SQVTM, ANQGSEA. The length of the CDR3 is 12 residues. V lost 6 bases and J 1 base, leaving 6 bases between the germline ends.

This chain links TRBV7-9 with TRBJ2-7; TRBD1 might be the D (5 bases). The CDR3 consists of 15 residues. V lost 3 bases and J lost 6, with 18 bases in between. Germline V lookup: CDR1 SEHNR, CDR2 FQNEAQ (reference sequence). The CDR3 bases are TGTGCCAGCAGCTTGAGCCAGGGCAGCCTAAGCGAGCAGTACTTC. Amino acids: CASSLSQGSLSEQYF.

The chain combines TRBV15 with TRBJ2-7; no clear D gene. CDR3 size: 13 residues. Trimming pared 5 bases from V and 2 bases from J, leaving 10 bases between. Germline CDR1 and CDR2: LNHNV and YYDKDF (reference sequence). CDR3 amino acids: CATSSRLAYEQYF. The CDR3 DNA reads as TGTGCCACCAGCTCCCGTCTCGCCTACGAGCAGTACTTC.

The chain is built from TRBV7-6 and TRBJ2-7; D perhaps matches TRBD2 (5 bases). The CDR3 loop spans 14 amino acids. V lost 1 base, J lost 5 bases, and 12 bases lay in between. Germline V lookup: CDR1 SGHVS, CDR2 FNYEAQ. CDR3 DNA: TGTGCCAGCAGCTTAGACGGGGTAGTGGACGAGCAGTACTTC. This codes for CASSLDGVVDEQYF.

The rearrangement uses TRBV7-9 and TRBJ2-7, with TRBD1 identical over 9 bases. V dropped 4 bases and J dropped 0; count of bases not matched to a gene: 4. From germline, CDR1 is SEHNR and CDR2 FQNEAQ (reference sequence). There are 15 residues in the CDR3. In DNA form, the CDR3 reads TGTGCCAGCAGCTCGACACAGGGGGCCTCCTACGAGCAGTACTTC. Its translation: CASSSTQGASYEQYF.

This chain joins TRBV23-1 and TRBJ2-5, with 7 bases that match TRBD2. TRBV23-1 belongs to the ORF category, with a function that is uncertain. V lost 7 bases to trimming and J lost 3 bases; unmatched junction nucleotides: 14. This CDR3 contains 16 residues. CDR3: CASNLPRAGLKETQYF. The CDR3 DNA follows: TGCGCCAGCAACCTCCCGAGAGCGGGGTTAAAAGAGACCCAGTACTTC.

The chain is built from TRBV5-1 and TRBJ2-7, with TRBD1 identical over 9 bases. With 7 bases clipped from V and 3 bases from J, the junction kept 8 bases outside the gene matches. Germline-derived CDR1 and CDR2 are SGHRS and YFSETQ. This CDR3 is built from 14 residues. The CDR3 loop reads CASAIGTGNYEQYF. The CDR3 DNA reads TGCGCCAGCGCAATTGGGACAGGGAACTACGAGCAGTACTTC.

The chain has TRBV29-1 and TRBJ2-3; D might be TRBD1 (7 bases). The CDR3 runs to 13 residues. V lost 7 bases, J lost 4 bases, and 15 bases lay in between. Germline-derived CDR1 and CDR2 are SQVTM and ANQGSEA. The CDR3 nucleotides are TGCAGCGCTGTACCCAGGGGGGCAGATACGCAGTATTTT. Residues: CSAVPRGADTQYF.

The rearrangement joins TRBV5-6 to TRBJ2-5; D is possibly TRBD1 (5 bases). Germline values: CDR1 SGHDT, CDR2 YYEEEE. With 2 bases removed from V and 1 base from J, the gap between germline ends came to 9 bases. The CDR3 length is 14 residues. The CDR3 DNA follows: TGTGCCAGCAGCTTAGGACACTTCCAAGAGACCCAGTACTTC. As protein: CASSLGHFQETQYF.

The genes are TRBV4-2 and TRBJ2-7; the D is unclear. The V end was cut by 0 bases, the J end by 7 bases, with 13 bases between. The CDR3 spans 14 residues. Germline loops: CDR1 LGHNA, CDR2 YNFKEQ. CDR3 residues: CASSQEVLDREQYF. CDR3 sequence (DNA): TGTGCCAGCAGCCAAGAGGTGCTAGATCGTGAGCAGTACTTC.

The rearrangement uses TRBV27 and TRBJ2-1, with TRBD1 matching 8 bases. Germline V CDR1 and CDR2: MNHEY, SMNVEV (reference sequence). The CDR3 runs to 16 residues. Trimming cost V 0 bases and J 2 bases; bases outside gene matches: 3. The DNA of the CDR3 is TGTGCCAGCAGTTTATCAGGCAGGGGGCCCTACAATGAGCAGTTCTTC. Protein: CASSLSGRGPYNEQFF.

J is TRBJ1-1 and V is TRBV4-1, with D perhaps TRBD1 (6 bases). V dropped 0 bases and J dropped 5 bases, with 10 bases sitting between them. The CDR3 has 14 amino acids. Germline CDR1 reads MGHRA; CDR2 reads YSYEKL. This CDR3 is CASSQDEGGTEAFF. Here the CDR3 DNA reads TGCGCCAGCAGCCAAGATGAGGGGGGGACTGAAGCTTTCTTT.